The sequence of this T cell receptor beta chain was determined in a study of tumor-infiltrating lymphocytes in localized non-small cell lung cancer. Study overall: Tumor tissue and non-adjacent uninvolved lung came from each patient. Study-level results: Immunotypes IM1 and IM2 had similar TCR-derived T-cell fractions. Higher tumor T cell infiltration than in uninvolved lung was supported by TCRbeta sequencing.

Remarks on this clone: Its antigen is unidentified.

The CDR3 covers 13 residues. Trimming took off 5 bases at V and 5 bases at J, with 12 bases between the two ends. CDR1 and CDR2 from the germline V gene are SNHLY and FYNNEI. Sequencing was performed with immunoSEQ multiplex PCR; in TCRdb, only in-frame clones are kept and a portion is missing. Of 11,000 to 15,000 clones listed, roughly 75% were seen once; the top ten hold approximately 20%. The receptor's source is a human donor with non-small cell lung cancer. The sample consisted of uninvolved lung tissue not adjacent to the tumor. The chain couples TRBV2 to TRBJ2-5; D possibly matches TRBD1 or TRBD2 (6 bases each). CDR3 residues: CASSRGATETQYF. CDR3 coding DNA: TGTGCCAGCAGTAGGGGGGCCACGGAGACCCAGTACTTC.